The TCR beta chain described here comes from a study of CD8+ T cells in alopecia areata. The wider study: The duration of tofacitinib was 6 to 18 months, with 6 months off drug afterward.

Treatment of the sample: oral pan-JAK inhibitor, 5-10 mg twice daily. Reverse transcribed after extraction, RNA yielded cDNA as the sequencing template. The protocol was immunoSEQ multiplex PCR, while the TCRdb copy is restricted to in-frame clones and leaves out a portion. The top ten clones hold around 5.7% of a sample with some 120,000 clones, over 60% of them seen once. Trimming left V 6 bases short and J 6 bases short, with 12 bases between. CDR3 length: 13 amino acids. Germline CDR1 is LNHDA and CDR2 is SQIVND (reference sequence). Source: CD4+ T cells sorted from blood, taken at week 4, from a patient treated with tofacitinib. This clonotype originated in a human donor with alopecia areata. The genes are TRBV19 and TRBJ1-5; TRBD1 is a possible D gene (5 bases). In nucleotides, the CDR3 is TGTGCCAGTAGGCTCCAAACAGGTCAGCCCCAGCATTTT. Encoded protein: CASRLQTGQPQHF.